The present TCR beta chain was sequenced within a study (dated by TCRdb to the mid-2010s). For the wider study: Whether tumor-infiltrating Tregs in breast cancer are recruited from blood Tregs or converted in situ from other CD4+ T cell subsets was tested. General findings and caveats noted by the study authors: The greatest overlap of tumor-infiltrating Treg TCR alpha and beta sequences was with tumor naive CD4+ T cells, followed next by blood naive CD4+ T cells. Validation in the larger cohort was restricted to a single TCR beta V-J rearrangement rather than whole repertoires. Tumor memory CD4+ T cell TCR gene usage was found to cluster with blood and lymph node memory CD4+ cells and with lymph node naive CD4+ cells.

V is pared back by 0 bases and J by 9 bases, with 13 bases lying between the germline termini. CDR1 SGHRS and CDR2 YFSETQ are derived from the germline V gene. The CDR3 runs 15 residues from the cysteine to the phenylalanine. This entry keeps only the CDR3 DNA: 45 bases, framed from base 1. Amplification of full-length TCR variable regions was done by 5' RACE PCR using constant-region reverse primers, and this step was followed by semi-nested PCR with Nested Universal Primer A. The ReliaPrep RNA Cell Miniprep System was used to extract total RNA, which was then reverse transcribed into 5'RACE-ready cDNA with the SMARTer RACE 5'/3' Kit. An Illumina MiSeq was used to sequence the full-length TCR alpha and beta libraries, which had been barcoded with multiplex adaptors. On the authors' methods: For each of nine subset-tissue groups, sequencing data from the five patients were combined, and the groups were compared by unsupervised clustering of TCR gene usage. The Morisita-Horn index was used to calculate repertoire similarity, with shared sequences weighted according to their contribution to each repertoire. In TCRdb, the public reads were trimmed at Q25 with fastp and aligned with MiXCR, with productive beta chains retained. When rows share a CDR3 protein, they turn into one entry using the most common DNA and genes. The V and J calls, along with clone size, are taken from TCRdb and not from the paper's own processing. Counted in this sample were some 54,000 distinct CDR3 sequences; 15% to 20% of them appeared once. Under 3% of the sample belongs to the ten largest clones.

As to this clonotype: Its antigen has not been determined. Base qualities are missing; no much larger clone stands one base away.

The Miltenyi Naive CD4+ T Cell Isolation kit was used to purify naive CD4+ T cells, and Tregs were depleted with CD25 microbeads. Tregs, naive and memory CD4+ T cells from tumor, blood and ipsilateral draining lymph nodes of a few breast cancer patients underwent full-length TCR alpha and beta sequencing. Mononuclear cells from lymph nodes or 50 ml of peripheral blood were isolated by Ficoll density gradient centrifugation. Sorted cell populations were confirmed by FACS to exceed 90% purity. This TCR came from a female donor with breast cancer. The sequenced sample consisted of naive CD4+ T cells sorted from blood. The cell subset or site label here, explained by the study, means: naive CD4+ T cells, CD4+CD45RA+CD25-. The V gene is TRBV5-1 and the J gene is TRBJ1-6, with the D segment identity uncertain. CDR3 reads: CASSLVGGVTSPLHF. The base sequence is TGCGCCAGCAGCTTGGTGGGTGGGGTAACTTCACCCCTCCACTTT.